Listed below are T cell receptor beta chains from one sample, sequenced in a study of cytomegalovirus exposure and HLA in healthy donors. Repertoires were generated with immunoSEQ multiplex PCR, while TCRdb's copy carries only in-frame clones and drops some. The table includes 100,000 to 150,000 clones, 75% to 90% detected once. Sample: PBMCs. All receptors come from a man aged 30 to 39 in good health and CMV-seropositive. Each CDR3 is given with its conserved first and last residue. A D gene is named only where the DNA matches it firmly. Only some rows state a clone size, as once, few, many or a class for expanded clones.

TRBJ2-3 | - | few | TRBV19 | CASTPQIIGGSTDTQYF | TGTGCCAGTACCCCACAAATTATCGGGGGTTCCACAGATACGCAGTATTTT
TRBJ1-4 | TRBD1 | once | TRBV7-8 | CASGPGTGDEKLFF | TGTGCCAGCGGTCCCGGGACAGGGGATGAAAAACTGTTTTTT
TRBJ1-2 | - | - | TRBV7-8 | CASTRSLGVNYGYTF | TGTGCCAGCACCCGGAGTCTGGGTGTTAACTATGGCTACACCTTC
TRBJ2-2 | TRBD1 | - | TRBV10-1 | CASSDWDRVGELFF | TGCGCCAGCAGTGATTGGGACAGGGTCGGGGAGCTGTTTTTT
TRBJ1-1 | - | few | TRBV4-2 | CASKGPRTEAFF | TGTGCCAGCAAGGGGCCGCGCACTGAAGCTTTCTTT
TRBJ2-3 | - | - | TRBV10-1 | CASSESKRTDGSDTQYF | TGCGCCAGCAGTGAGTCGAAACGGACAGACGGGTCAGATACGCAGTATTTT
TRBJ2-1 | - | - | TRBV6-1 | CASSEGEENEQFF | TGTGCCAGCAGTGAAGGGGAGGAGAATGAGCAGTTCTTC
TRBJ2-1 | TRBD2 | - | TRBV9 | CASSPGLAGANEQFF | TGTGCCAGCAGCCCCGGACTAGCGGGGGCTAATGAGCAGTTCTTC
TRBJ1-2 | TRBD1 | once | TRBV19 | CASSRDRDYGYTF | TGTGCCAGTAGCCGAGACAGGGACTATGGCTACACCTTC
TRBJ1-2 | - | few | TRBV6-1 | CASRKGGPFYGYTF | TGTGCCAGCAGAAAGGGGGGGCCATTCTATGGCTACACCTTC
TRBJ1-2 | TRBD1 | few | TRBV6-1 | CASRETAGTDGYTF | TGTGCCAGCAGGGAAACGGCCGGGACAGATGGCTACACCTTC
TRBJ1-6 | - | - | TRBV2 | CASRTANSPLHF | TGTGCCAGTCGGACAGCTAATTCACCCCTCCACTTT
TRBJ2-5 | - | - | TRBV25-1 | CASSDISGGSETQYF | TGTGCCAGCAGTGACATAAGTGGGGGCTCAGAGACCCAGTACTTC
TRBJ1-3 | TRBD1 | - | TRBV7-2 | CASSLRTGYDGNTIYF | TGTGCCAGCAGCTTACGGACAGGGTACGACGGAAACACCATATATTTT
TRBJ2-3 | TRBD1 | - | TRBV9 | CASSTTGQVTDTQYF | TGTGCCAGCAGCACAACGGGACAGGTCACAGATACGCAGTATTTT
TRBJ1-4 | - | few | TRBV6-1 | CASSEYYQRRTVNEKLFF | TGTGCCAGCAGTGAATACTATCAGAGACGGACAGTTAATGAAAAACTGTTTTTT
TRBJ2-7 | - | - | TRBV6-6 | CASSTHRSSYEQYF | TGTGCCAGCAGTACTCACAGGAGCTCCTACGAGCAGTACTTC
TRBJ2-3 | - | - | TRBV2 | CASTLGGYTDTQYF | TGTGCCAGCACCCTTGGGGGCTACACAGATACGCAGTATTTT
TRBJ2-7 | TRBD1 | - | TRBV9 | CASSSVAGGSNEQYF | TGTGCCAGCAGCTCTGTAGCAGGGGGCTCCAACGAGCAGTACTTC
TRBJ1-1 | TRBD1 | - | TRBV9 | CASSPRTGRIAEAFF | TGTGCCAGCAGCCCTCGGACAGGCAGAATCGCTGAAGCTTTCTTT
TRBJ2-5 | TRBD1 | - | TRBV29-1 | CSVEFGQGRETQYF | TGCAGCGTTGAATTCGGACAGGGGAGAGAGACCCAGTACTTC
TRBJ1-1 | - | - | TRBV13 | CASSLNREGAFF | TGTGCCAGCAGCTTGAACAGGGAGGGAGCTTTCTTT
TRBJ2-7 | - | - | TRBV25-1 | CASSQRTATEQYF | TGTGCCAGCAGTCAACGGACAGCCACCGAGCAGTACTTC
TRBJ2-7 | - | - | TRBV2 | CASSKTRTYEQYF | TGTGCCAGCAGCAAAACTAGGACCTACGAGCAGTACTTC
TRBJ1-2 | - | - | TRBV7-2 | CASSLGQALGGGYTF | TGTGCCAGCAGCTTAGGGCAGGCCCTGGGGGGTGGCTACACCTTC
TRBJ2-1 | TRBD2 | - | TRBV10-3 | CAIAGGDSYNEQFF | TGTGCCATCGCGGGGGGAGACTCCTACAATGAGCAGTTCTTC
TRBJ1-1 | - | - | TRBV25-1 | CASSEYDGMNTEAFF | TGTGCCAGCAGTGAATACGACGGGATGAACACTGAAGCTTTCTTT
TRBJ2-7 | - | - | TRBV5-1 | CASSGAGRRGRSYEQYF | TGCGCCAGCAGCGGTGCGGGGCGTCGGGGAAGATCCTACGAGCAGTACTTC
TRBJ2-7 | TRBD1 | - | TRBV4-1 | CASSRRSPGTGGDEQYF | TGCGCCAGCAGCCGCCGAAGTCCCGGGACAGGGGGCGACGAGCAGTACTTC